The next 22 T cell receptor beta chains were all read from a single sample in a study of blood T cell repertoires in COVID-19. Profiling relied on immunoSEQ multiplex PCR, and the TCRdb table lists in-frame clones only, not all of them. The sample contains 190,000 or so clones, around 90% of which appear only once. The material sequenced was peripheral blood. These receptors were obtained from a man in his forties with active or convalescent COVID-19.

This rearrangement joins TRBV3-1 (or the pseudogene TRBV3-2) to TRBJ2-7; 7 bases are a match to TRBD1. With V trimmed by 0 bases and J by 5 bases, 13 bases remained unmatched. CDR1 LGHDT and CDR2 YNNKEL come from the germline V gene (reference sequence). The CDR3 is 17 residues long. CDR3 in amino acids: CASSQDQLGTVTDEQYF. Here the CDR3 DNA reads TGTGCCAGCAGCCAAGATCAATTAGGGACAGTGACAGACGAGCAGTACTTC.

The chain is built from TRBV5-1 and TRBJ2-2, with 9 bases matching TRBD2. Germline V CDR1 and CDR2: SGHRS, YFSETQ. The CDR3 sequence is 19 residues long. Trimming removed 5 bases from V and 3 bases from J; junction bases left unmatched: 17. The CDR3 DNA reads TGCGCCAGCAGGCTTGCCGGGGAAGCGGGGGGCGGAGACACCGGGGAGCTGTTTTTT. Its translation: CASRLAGEAGGGDTGELFF. The variable domain in full, completed from reference TRBV5-1 and TRBJ2-2, reads KAGVTQTPRYLIKTRGQQVTLSCSPISGHRSVSWYQQTPGQGLQFLFEYFSETQRNKGNFPGRFSGRQFSNSRSEMNVSTLELGDSALYLCASRLAGEAGGGDTGELFFGEGSRLTVL.

V and J are TRBV20-1 and TRBJ1-1, with D possibly matching TRBD1 (5 bases). V was trimmed by 3 bases and J by 7 bases, leaving 9 bases between them. The CDR3 runs to 11 residues. Per the germline V gene, CDR1 is DFQATT and CDR2 is SNEGSKA (reference sequence). CDR3 in DNA: TGCAGTGCTAGGGAGGGGATTGAAGCTTTCTTT. Its protein is CSAREGIEAFF.

The chain couples TRBV29-1 to TRBJ1-2, with unresolved D. There are 12 residues in the CDR3. Looked up from germline, CDR1 is SQVTM and CDR2 is ANQGSEA. V was trimmed by 2 bases and J by 2 bases, leaving 6 bases between them. CDR3 sequence: CSVERVNYGYTF. DNA for the CDR3: TGCAGCGTTGAACGAGTGAACTATGGCTACACCTTC.

V gene TRBV7-8 combines with J gene TRBJ1-2, with D maybe TRBD1 (5 bases). The V end lost 3 bases, the J end lost 4 bases, and 18 bases lay between the germline ends. The CDR3 runs 16 residues. Germline V lookup: CDR1 SGHVS, CDR2 FQNEAQ. DNA for the CDR3: TGTGCCAGCAGCTTCCCTGGAGGGCAGGGCGGCTATGGCTACACCTTC. It codes for CASSFPGGQGGYGYTF.

V gene TRBV7-8 combines with J gene TRBJ2-1, with 10 bases that match TRBD2. The CDR3 extends over 16 amino acids. V lost 6 bases to trimming and J lost 3 bases; unmatched junction nucleotides: 8. The germline gives CDR1 SGHVS, CDR2 FQNEAQ. The CDR3 sequence: CASRTGLADNYNEQFF. DNA for the CDR3: TGTGCCAGCAGAACCGGACTAGCGGACAACTACAATGAGCAGTTCTTC.

The chain links TRBV7-2 to TRBJ2-5; weak D call: TRBD2 (6 bases). CDR1 is SGHTA, CDR2 FQGNSA, per germline. V lost 3 bases, J lost 3 bases, and 17 bases lay in between. This CDR3 comprises 16 residues. CDR3 bases: TGTGCCAGCAGCTTTCTCGGCGGGGCCTCGAAAGAGACCCAGTACTTC. It yields the protein CASSFLGGASKETQYF.

The chain is built from TRBV4-3 and TRBJ1-4; TRBD1 matches at 9 bases. CDR3 size: 16 residues. CDR1 is LGHNA and CDR2 is YSLEER in the germline V gene. Unmatched junction bases numbered 4, after V lost 0 bases and J lost 5 bases. The chain's CDR3 is CASSQESTGGNEKLFF. In DNA, the CDR3 is TGCGCCAGCAGCCAAGAGTCGACAGGGGGGAATGAAAAACTGTTTTTT.

The chain links TRBV5-4 to TRBJ2-1; tentatively, D is TRBD2 (6 bases). Trimming left V 4 bases short and J 9 bases short, with 17 bases between. Germline V gene sequence: CDR1 SGHNT, CDR2 YYREEE (reference sequence). The CDR3 has 14 amino acids. The CDR3 reads CASSTATKAGEQFF. In DNA, the CDR3 is TGTGCCAGCAGCACAGCGACAAAAGCGGGTGAGCAGTTCTTC. Looking up the rest from reference TRBV5-4 and TRBJ2-1 gives the full variable domain: ETGVTQSPTHLIKTRGQQVTLRCSSQSGHNTVSWYQQALGQGPQFIFQYYREEENGRGNFPPRFSGLQFPNYSSELNVNALELDDSALYLCASSTATKAGEQFFGPGTRLTVL.

V usage is TRBV6-5 and J usage is TRBJ1-4; no clear D gene. This CDR3 comprises 16 residues. The germline CDR1 and CDR2 sequences are MNHEY and SVGAGI. Trimming took 2 bases from V and 0 from J, leaving 10 bases between them. CDR3 in amino acids: CASSYTYSTTNEKLFF. The CDR3 nucleotides are TGTGCCAGCAGTTACACTTATTCGACAACTAATGAAAAACTGTTTTTT.

The chain combines TRBV30 with TRBJ2-2; 7 bases fit TRBD2. The CDR3 covers 16 residues. The trim removed 1 base at V and 0 bases at J, leaving 5 bases unmatched. Germline-derived CDR1 and CDR2 are GTSNPN and SVGIG (reference sequence). The CDR3 reads CAWSALLATNTGELFF. The CDR3 nucleotides read TGTGCCTGGAGTGCCCTACTAGCGACGAACACCGGGGAGCTGTTTTTT.

This clone has just a few counts. The chain couples TRBV29-1 to TRBJ1-2; D gene uncertain. Looked up from germline, CDR1 is SQVTM and CDR2 is ANQGSEA. V dropped 3 bases and J dropped 0 bases, with 5 bases sitting between them. The length of the CDR3 is 12 residues. CDR3 nucleotide sequence: TGCAGCGTTGAGGCATCTAACTATGGCTACACCTTC. Translating it yields CSVEASNYGYTF.

V gene TRBV7-2 combines with J gene TRBJ1-1; D remains unclear. CDR1 is SGHTA and CDR2 is FQGNSA in the germline V gene. This CDR3 is 14 amino acids long. V was trimmed by 2 bases and J by 8 bases, leaving 15 bases between them. This CDR3 is CASSLYRSQWEAFF. CDR3 DNA sequence: TGTGCCAGCAGCTTATATCGATCGCAGTGGGAAGCTTTCTTT.

The chain combines TRBV3-1 (or the pseudogene TRBV3-2) with TRBJ2-1, with 11 bases lining up with TRBD2. Germline lookup yields CDR1 LGHDT and CDR2 YNNKEL (reference sequence). J was trimmed by 8 bases and V by 5 bases; bases with no gene match: 8. The CDR3 runs to 15 residues. For the CDR3, the DNA is TGTGCCAGCAGCGTAGCGGGGGGGCCTGAGGATGAGCAGTTCTTC. Its translation is CASSVAGGPEDEQFF.

The sample holds one count of this clone. This chain connects TRBV7-6 to TRBJ1-4; 7 bases line up with TRBD1. Germline V gene lookup returns CDR1 SGHVS and CDR2 FNYEAQ. The CDR3 runs 13 residues. The V segment lost 9 bases and the J segment 7 bases; nucleotides outside the gene matches: 8. The CDR3 loop reads CASSRGHGEKLFF. CDR3 bases: TGTGCCAGTTCAAGGGGGCATGGTGAAAAACTGTTTTTT.

The gene calls are TRBV2 and TRBJ1-4, with D maybe TRBD1 (6 bases). CDR3 length equals 17 residues. Trimming cost V 6 bases and J 1 base, with 18 bases left between them. Germline V CDR1 and CDR2: SNHLY, FYNNEI. CDR3 sequence (DNA): TGTGCCAGCAGGACAGGTCCGACCTTTATAACTAATGAAAAACTGTTTTTT. It is translated as CASRTGPTFITNEKLFF.

CDR3 bases: TGTGCCAGCAGTACAGAAAACTATGGCTACACCTTC. Translating gives CASSTENYGYTF. The chain couples TRBV28 to TRBJ1-2; the D is unclear. The germline V gene has CDR1 MDHEN and CDR2 SYDVKM. This CDR3 comprises 12 residues. V lost 5 bases to trimming and J lost 2 bases, with 6 bases between them.

Only a few counts were recorded for this clone. The rearrangement uses TRBV19 and TRBJ2-3; tentative D call: TRBD2 (6 bases). The germline V gene encodes CDR1 LNHDA and CDR2 SQIVND (reference sequence). V was shortened by 8 bases and J by 8 bases, with 14 bases between the two germline ends. The CDR3 has 12 residues. CDR3 amino acids: CASGAGTGTQYF. The CDR3 DNA reads as TGTGCCAGTGGGGCGGGGACGGGTACGCAGTATTTT. The full variable domain, completed using reference TRBV19 and TRBJ2-3, is DGGITQSPKYLFRKEGQNVTLSCEQNLNHDAMYWYRQDPGQGLRLIYYSQIVNDFQKGDIAEGYSVSREKKESFPLTVTSAQKNPTAFYLCASGAGTGTQYFGPGTRLTVL.

The rearrangement joins TRBV5-6 to TRBJ2-3; 8 nucleotides line up with TRBD2. V lost 6 bases, J lost 4 bases, and 13 bases stayed unmatched. CDR1 is SGHDT and CDR2 is YYEEEE in the germline V gene. This CDR3 contains 16 residues. CDR3 region: CASTSGGAHFADTQYF. The DNA for the CDR3 is TGTGCCAGCACCTCCGGGGGGGCCCACTTCGCAGATACGCAGTATTTT.

The rearrangement joins TRBV4-1 to TRBJ2-7; 9 bases agree with TRBD2. The V and J ends lost 5 bases and 1 base, in that order; junction bases with no gene match: 24. Germline-derived CDR1 and CDR2 are MGHRA and YSYEKL. CDR3 length: 21 amino acids. CDR3 region: CASSFSLLSGGPGLTSYEQYF. CDR3 sequence (DNA): TGCGCCAGCAGCTTCTCACTCCTCAGCGGGGGGCCTGGACTGACATCCTACGAGCAGTACTTC.

The chain recombines TRBV25-1 with TRBJ1-6, with 8 bases lining up with TRBD1. This CDR3 spans 14 amino acids. J was trimmed by 4 bases and V by 4 bases; bases with no gene match: 0. CDR1 MGHDK and CDR2 SYGVNS come from the germline V gene. The CDR3, as DNA: TGTGCCAGCAGTGGACAGGGGTATAATTCACCCCTCCACTTT. It translates to CASSGQGYNSPLHF.

The chain combines TRBV7-9 with TRBJ1-2, with 7 bases that match TRBD1. The V and J ends lost 5 bases and 2 bases, in that order; junction bases with no gene match: 2. The germline gives CDR1 SEHNR, CDR2 FQNEAQ (reference sequence). The CDR3 is 13 amino acids. Here the CDR3 DNA reads TGTGCCAGCAGCCCGACAGGGAACTATGGCTACACCTTC. Translated, it gives CASSPTGNYGYTF.